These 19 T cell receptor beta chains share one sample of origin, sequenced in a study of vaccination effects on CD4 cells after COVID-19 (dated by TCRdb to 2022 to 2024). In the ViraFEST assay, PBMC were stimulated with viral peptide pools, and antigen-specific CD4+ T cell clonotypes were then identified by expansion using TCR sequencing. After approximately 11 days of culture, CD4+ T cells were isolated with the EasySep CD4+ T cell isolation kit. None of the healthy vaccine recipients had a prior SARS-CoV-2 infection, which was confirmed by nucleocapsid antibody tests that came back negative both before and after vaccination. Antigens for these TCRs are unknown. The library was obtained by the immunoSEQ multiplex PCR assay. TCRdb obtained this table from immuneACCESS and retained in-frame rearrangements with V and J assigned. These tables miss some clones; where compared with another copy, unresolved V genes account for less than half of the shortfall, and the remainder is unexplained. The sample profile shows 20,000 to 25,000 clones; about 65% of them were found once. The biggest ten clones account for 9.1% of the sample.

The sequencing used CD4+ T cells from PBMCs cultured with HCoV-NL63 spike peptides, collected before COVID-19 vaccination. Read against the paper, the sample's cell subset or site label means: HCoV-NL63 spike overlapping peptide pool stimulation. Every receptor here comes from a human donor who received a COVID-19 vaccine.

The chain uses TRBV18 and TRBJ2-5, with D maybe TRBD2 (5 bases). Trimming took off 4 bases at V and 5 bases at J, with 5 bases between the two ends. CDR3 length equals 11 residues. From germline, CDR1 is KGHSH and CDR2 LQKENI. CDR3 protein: CASSRGETQYF. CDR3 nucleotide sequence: TGTGCCAGCTCACGAGGGGAGACCCAGTACTTC.

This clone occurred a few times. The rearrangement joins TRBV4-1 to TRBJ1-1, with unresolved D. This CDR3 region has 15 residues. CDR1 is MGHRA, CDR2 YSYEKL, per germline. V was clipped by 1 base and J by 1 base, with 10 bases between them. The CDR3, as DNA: TGCGCCAGCAGCCAAGCGGTCCTACAGAACACTGAAGCTTTCTTT. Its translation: CASSQAVLQNTEAFF.

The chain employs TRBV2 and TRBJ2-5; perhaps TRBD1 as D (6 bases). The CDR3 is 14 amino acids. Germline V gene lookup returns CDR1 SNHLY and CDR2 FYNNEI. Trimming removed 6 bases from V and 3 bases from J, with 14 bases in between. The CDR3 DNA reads TGTGCCAGCAGCCGAGGGACAAGTAAAGAGACCCAGTACTTC. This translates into CASSRGTSKETQYF.

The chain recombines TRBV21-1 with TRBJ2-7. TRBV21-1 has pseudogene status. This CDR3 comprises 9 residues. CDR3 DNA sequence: TGTGCCAGCATTGGCGAGCAGTACTTC. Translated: CASIGEQYF.

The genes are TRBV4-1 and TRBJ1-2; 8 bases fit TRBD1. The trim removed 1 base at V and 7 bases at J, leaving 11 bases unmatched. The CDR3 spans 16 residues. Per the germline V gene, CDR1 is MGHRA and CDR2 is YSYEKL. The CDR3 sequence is CASSQVGAGGRSGYTF. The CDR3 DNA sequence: TGCGCCAGCAGCCAAGTCGGGGCAGGGGGCAGGAGTGGCTACACCTTC.

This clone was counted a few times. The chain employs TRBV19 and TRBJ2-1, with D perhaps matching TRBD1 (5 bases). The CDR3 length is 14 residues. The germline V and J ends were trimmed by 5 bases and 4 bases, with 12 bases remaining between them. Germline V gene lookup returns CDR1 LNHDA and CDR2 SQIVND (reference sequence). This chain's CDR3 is CASSPGPLYNEQFF. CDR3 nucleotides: TGTGCCAGTAGTCCAGGGCCTTTATACAATGAGCAGTTCTTC. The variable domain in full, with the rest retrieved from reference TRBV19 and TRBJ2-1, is DGGITQSPKYLFRKEGQNVTLSCEQNLNHDAMYWYRQDPGQGLRLIYYSQIVNDFQKGDIAEGYSVSREKKESFPLTVTSAQKNPTAFYLCASSPGPLYNEQFFGPGTRLTVL.

CDR3 nucleotide sequence: TGTGCCAGCAGCGGCAGGGTGGGGCCCCAGCATTTT. Amino acid sequence: CASSGRVGPQHF. The chain joins TRBV7-2 to TRBJ1-5; perhaps TRBD1 as D (5 bases). V lost 5 bases and J 9 bases, leaving 11 bases between the germline ends. The CDR3 totals 12 residues. The germline V gene has CDR1 SGHTA and CDR2 FQGNSA.

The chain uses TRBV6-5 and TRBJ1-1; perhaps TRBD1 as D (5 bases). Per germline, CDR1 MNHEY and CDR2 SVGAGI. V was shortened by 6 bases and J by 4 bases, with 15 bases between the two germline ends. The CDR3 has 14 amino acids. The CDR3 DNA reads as TGTGCCAGCAGGGGTACAGTGGGGCTCACTGAAGCTTTCTTT. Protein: CASRGTVGLTEAFF.

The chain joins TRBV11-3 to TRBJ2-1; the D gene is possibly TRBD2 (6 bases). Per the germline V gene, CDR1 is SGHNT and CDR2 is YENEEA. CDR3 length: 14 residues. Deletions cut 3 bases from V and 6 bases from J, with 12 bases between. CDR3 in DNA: TGTGCCAGCAGCTTCGGGGAGGTAGGCAATGAGCAGTTCTTC. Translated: CASSFGEVGNEQFF.

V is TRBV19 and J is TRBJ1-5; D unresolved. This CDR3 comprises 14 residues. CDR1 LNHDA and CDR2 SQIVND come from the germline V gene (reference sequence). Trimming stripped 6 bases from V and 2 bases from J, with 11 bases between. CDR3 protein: CASRDGEGNQPQHF. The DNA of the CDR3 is TGTGCCAGTAGGGATGGGGAGGGCAATCAGCCCCAGCATTTT.

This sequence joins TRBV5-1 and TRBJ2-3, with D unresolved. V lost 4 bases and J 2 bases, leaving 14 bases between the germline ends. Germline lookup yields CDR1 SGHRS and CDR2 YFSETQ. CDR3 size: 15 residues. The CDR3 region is CASSGLPGPTDTQYF. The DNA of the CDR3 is TGCGCCAGCAGCGGCCTTCCGGGCCCCACAGATACGCAGTATTTT. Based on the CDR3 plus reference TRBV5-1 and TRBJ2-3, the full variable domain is KAGVTQTPRYLIKTRGQQVTLSCSPISGHRSVSWYQQTPGQGLQFLFEYFSETQRNKGNFPGRFSGRQFSNSRSEMNVSTLELGDSALYLCASSGLPGPTDTQYFGPGTRLTVL.

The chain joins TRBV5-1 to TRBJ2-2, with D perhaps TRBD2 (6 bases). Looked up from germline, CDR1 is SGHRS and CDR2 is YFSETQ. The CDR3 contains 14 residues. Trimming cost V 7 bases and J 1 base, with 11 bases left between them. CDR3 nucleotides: TGCGCCAGCTTCGGGACTCGGAACACCGGGGAGCTGTTTTTT. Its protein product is CASFGTRNTGELFF. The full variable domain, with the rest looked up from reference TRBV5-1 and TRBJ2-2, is KAGVTQTPRYLIKTRGQQVTLSCSPISGHRSVSWYQQTPGQGLQFLFEYFSETQRNKGNFPGRFSGRQFSNSRSEMNVSTLELGDSALYLCASFGTRNTGELFFGEGSRLTVL.

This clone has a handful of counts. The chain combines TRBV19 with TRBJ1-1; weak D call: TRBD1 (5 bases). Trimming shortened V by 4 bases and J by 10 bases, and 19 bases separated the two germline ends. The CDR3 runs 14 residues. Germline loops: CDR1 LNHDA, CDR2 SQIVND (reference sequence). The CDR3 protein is CASSTDLAGGVAFF. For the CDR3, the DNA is TGTGCCAGTAGTACGGACCTTGCTGGGGGTGTAGCTTTCTTT.

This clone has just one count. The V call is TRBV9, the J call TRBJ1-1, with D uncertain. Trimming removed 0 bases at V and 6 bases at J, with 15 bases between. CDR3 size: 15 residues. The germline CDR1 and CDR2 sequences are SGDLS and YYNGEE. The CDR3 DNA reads TGTGCCAGCAGCGTAGGGACCGTTCCGGGGTCTGAAGCTTTCTTT. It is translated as CASSVGTVPGSEAFF.

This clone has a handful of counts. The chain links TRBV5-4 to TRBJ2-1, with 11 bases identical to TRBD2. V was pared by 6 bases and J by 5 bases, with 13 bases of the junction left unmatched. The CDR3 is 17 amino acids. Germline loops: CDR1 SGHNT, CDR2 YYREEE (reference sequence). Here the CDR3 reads CASTRLAGGSGNNEQFF. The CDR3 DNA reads TGTGCCAGCACCCGGCTAGCGGGAGGCTCAGGGAACAATGAGCAGTTCTTC.

The CDR3 nucleotides read TGCGCCAGCAGCGTCAGCGATAACTATGGCTACACCTTC. Translating gives CASSVSDNYGYTF. The chain has TRBV5-1 and TRBJ1-2, with D uncertain. The germline gives CDR1 SGHRS, CDR2 YFSETQ. The germline V and J ends were trimmed by 4 bases and 1 base, with 8 bases remaining between them. The CDR3 loop spans 13 amino acids.

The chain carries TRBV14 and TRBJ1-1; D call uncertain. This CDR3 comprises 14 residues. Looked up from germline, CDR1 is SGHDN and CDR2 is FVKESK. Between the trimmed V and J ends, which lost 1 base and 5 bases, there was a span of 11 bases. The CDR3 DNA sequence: TGTGCCAGCAGCCAAGTCGCGGGAGCAACTGAAGCTTTCTTT. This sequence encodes CASSQVAGATEAFF.

CDR3 sequence (DNA): TGCGCCAGCAGCTTTTCCGCTCAGGGGAACACCGGGGAGCTGTTTTTT. This codes for CASSFSAQGNTGELFF. This chain uses TRBV5-1 with TRBJ2-2; tentatively, D is TRBD1 (5 bases). Between the trimmed V and J ends, which lost 2 bases and 1 base, there was a span of 12 bases. CDR3 length equals 16 residues. Germline V lookup: CDR1 SGHRS, CDR2 YFSETQ. Based on the CDR3 plus reference TRBV5-1 and TRBJ2-2, the full variable domain is KAGVTQTPRYLIKTRGQQVTLSCSPISGHRSVSWYQQTPGQGLQFLFEYFSETQRNKGNFPGRFSGRQFSNSRSEMNVSTLELGDSALYLCASSFSAQGNTGELFFGEGSRLTVL.

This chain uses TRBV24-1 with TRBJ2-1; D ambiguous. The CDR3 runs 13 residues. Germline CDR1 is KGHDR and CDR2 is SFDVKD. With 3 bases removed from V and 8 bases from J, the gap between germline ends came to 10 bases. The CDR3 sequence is CATSDRNLDEQFF. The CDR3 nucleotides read TGTGCCACCAGTGATAGGAATCTCGATGAGCAGTTCTTC.